This T cell receptor (beta chain) was recovered during a study of blood T cell repertoires in COVID-19. Across the whole study: The analysed material was cDNA or gDNA that came from T cells, B-cell-depleted T cells, or PBMCs.

Per the study methods: Nucleated cell counts were estimated from reference gene primer amplification. Profiling relied on immunoSEQ multiplex PCR, and the TCRdb table lists in-frame clones only, not all of them. V and J calls and clone size are given by that table; D and trimming were obtained from the DNA. The top ten clones hold around 40% of a sample with roughly 4,700 clones, approximately 76% of them seen once. There are 13 residues in the CDR3. Germline V CDR1 and CDR2: LGHNT, FRNRAP. Losses at the gene ends were 1 base for V and 5 bases for J; bases not matched to a gene: 0. This TCR derives from a human donor in a cohort sampled during active COVID-19. The material sequenced was peripheral blood. The chain is built from TRBV12-5 and TRBJ2-5; TRBD1 aligns across 8 bases. The CDR3: CASGLGTGETQYF. The DNA of the CDR3 is TGTGCTAGTGGTTTGGGGACAGGGGAGACCCAGTACTTC. Together with reference TRBV12-5 and TRBJ2-5, the CDR3 gives the full variable domain: DARVTQTPRHKVTEMGQEVTMRCQPILGHNTVFWYRQTMMQGLELLAYFRNRAPLDDSGMPKDRFSAEMPDATLATLKIQPSEPRDSAVYFCASGLGTGETQYFGPGTRLLVL.